This T cell receptor beta chain was documented in a study of blood T cell repertoires in COVID-19. Study-wide context: Among Cohort 3 donors, those recovered had two negative PCRs, clearance, or symptom resolution.

The study drew participants aged about 18 to 95 years from some 25 US areas. Under the authors' procedure: Amplification with reference gene primers provided the estimates of nucleated cell counts. The assay was immunoSEQ multiplex PCR, and TCRdb's table has in-frame clones only and misses some. That table is the source of V, J and clone size, and D and trimming were worked out from the DNA. The table has about 270,000 clones, more than 75% seen once. Germline V gives CDR1 SGHNT, CDR2 YENEEA. V was shortened by 1 base and J by 9 bases, with 13 bases between the two germline ends. The CDR3 contains 14 residues.

The receptor was isolated from a woman aged 55-70 years in a cohort exposed to, infected with or recovered from COVID-19 (not recorded which). Sequenced: PBMCs or T cells enriched from blood (not recorded which). The V and J genes are TRBV11-3 and TRBJ2-1; the D gene is possibly TRBD2 (5 bases). CDR3 amino acids: CASSLGSGFGEQFF. In DNA, the CDR3 is TGTGCCAGCAGCTTAGGGTCGGGGTTCGGTGAGCAGTTCTTC.